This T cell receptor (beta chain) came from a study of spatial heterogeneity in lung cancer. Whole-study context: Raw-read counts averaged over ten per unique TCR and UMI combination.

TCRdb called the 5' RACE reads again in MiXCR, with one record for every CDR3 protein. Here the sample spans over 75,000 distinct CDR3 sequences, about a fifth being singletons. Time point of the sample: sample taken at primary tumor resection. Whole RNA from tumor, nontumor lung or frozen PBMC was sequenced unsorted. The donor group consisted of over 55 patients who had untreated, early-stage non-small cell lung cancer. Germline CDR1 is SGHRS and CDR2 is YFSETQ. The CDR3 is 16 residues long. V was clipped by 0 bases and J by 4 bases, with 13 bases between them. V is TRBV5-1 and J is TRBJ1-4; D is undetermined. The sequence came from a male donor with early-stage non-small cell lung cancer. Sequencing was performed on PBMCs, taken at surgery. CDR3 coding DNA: TGCGCCAGCAGCTTGGCCGACCGATCCTTTAATGAAAAACTGTTTTTT. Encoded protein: CASSLADRSFNEKLFF.